Below are 4 T cell receptor beta chains sequenced from a single sample in a study of cytomegalovirus exposure and HLA in healthy donors. Vbeta (60) and Jbeta (13) primers were used in the PCR. The assay was immunoSEQ multiplex PCR, and TCRdb's table has in-frame clones only and misses some. The sample carries about 160,000 clones, under 90% recorded once. The sample was PBMCs. These receptors were obtained from a man between 18 and 35 years old in good health and CMV-seronegative.

The V gene is TRBV5-4, the J gene TRBJ2-7, with TRBD2 as a possible D gene (5 bases). This CDR3 comprises 15 residues. Germline CDR1 reads SGHNT; CDR2 reads YYREEE (reference sequence). The ends were cut back, 0 bases at V and 1 base at J, with 11 bases in the middle. The CDR3 here is CASSLVTRGSYEQYF. In nucleotides, the CDR3 is TGTGCCAGCAGCTTGGTTACTCGGGGTTCCTACGAGCAGTACTTC.

This rearrangement joins TRBV5-1 to TRBJ2-1; TRBD1 matches at 7 bases. V was clipped by 4 bases and J by 9 bases; unmatched bases: 7. The CDR3 consists of 13 residues. The germline gives CDR1 SGHRS, CDR2 YFSETQ. The CDR3 DNA sequence: TGCGCCAGCAGCCCAGACAGGGCCACTGAGCAGTTCTTC. Translating gives CASSPDRATEQFF.

The chain carries TRBV4-1 and TRBJ2-3, with TRBD2 matching over 8 bases. The CDR3 length is 14 residues. V trimming: 7 bases; J trimming: 2 bases; junction bases outside the gene matches: 5. Germline V gene data show CDR1 as MGHRA and CDR2 as YSYEKL. CDR3 sequence (DNA): TGCGCCAGCACCCTTAGCGGGGTCACAGATACGCAGTATTTT. Its translation is CASTLSGVTDTQYF.

The rearrangement joins TRBV5-1 to TRBJ2-5; TRBD2 matches 10 bases. The CDR3 covers 15 residues. The germline gives CDR1 SGHRS, CDR2 YFSETQ. After removal of 2 bases from V and 4 bases from J, the junction contained 5 bases not matched to a gene. Here the CDR3 DNA reads TGCGCCAGCAGCTTCGGAGCGGGGGGGCCAGAGACCCAGTACTTC. This gives the protein CASSFGAGGPETQYF.